Shown below are 6 T cell receptor beta chains from a single sample sequenced in a study of blood T cell repertoires in COVID-19. The repertoire was sequenced with immunoSEQ multiplex PCR; TCRdb's copy has only in-frame clones and lacks some. Of under 350,000 clones in the sample, about 86% were seen once. Material: PBMCs or T cells enriched from blood (not recorded which). The source of these receptors is a woman in her thirties or forties with acute COVID-19.

This clone was picked up one time. The chain employs TRBV6-2 or TRBV6-3 and TRBJ1-2; the match to TRBD1 covers 7 bases. This CDR3 has 15 residues. Germline V gives CDR1 MNHEY, CDR2 SVGEGT. The V gene end was trimmed by 5 bases and the J gene end by 2 bases; junction bases not matched to a gene: 8. The CDR3 is CASSAPGQINYGYTF. The CDR3 nucleotides are TGTGCCAGCAGTGCGCCGGGACAGATAAACTATGGCTACACCTTC.

The gene calls are TRBV4-3 and TRBJ2-7; 8 positions match TRBD2. Trimming at V came to 2 bases and at J to 1 base, leaving 4 bases not matched to a gene. The CDR3 is 15 amino acids. Germline V CDR1 and CDR2: LGHNA, YSLEER. CDR3 sequence (DNA): TGCGCCAGCAGCCAAATCGCGGGGGGTTCCTACGAGCAGTACTTC. Amino acids: CASSQIAGGSYEQYF.

J is TRBJ2-7 and V is TRBV9, with 10 bases lining up with TRBD2. Germline values: CDR1 SGDLS, CDR2 YYNGEE. V lost 2 bases to trimming and J lost 0 bases; unmatched junction nucleotides: 2. CDR3 length: 15 residues. Written as DNA, the CDR3 is TGTGCCAGCAGCGTGACTAGCGGGTACTCCTACGAGCAGTACTTC. It codes for CASSVTSGYSYEQYF.

This clone was seen a few times. V and J are TRBV6-2 or TRBV6-3 and TRBJ1-1, with 7 nucleotides matching TRBD1. Germline loops: CDR1 MNHEY, CDR2 SVGEGT. The CDR3 totals 14 residues. The V and J ends lost 4 bases and 5 bases, in that order; junction bases with no gene match: 7. This CDR3 reads CASSFTTGVTEAFF. The CDR3 DNA sequence: TGTGCCAGCAGTTTCACCACAGGGGTGACTGAAGCTTTCTTT.

This clone was seen a few times. CDR3 sequence (DNA): TGTGCCAGCAGTCTAACAGGGAGCTCCTACGAGCAGTACTTC. Its protein product is CASSLTGSSYEQYF. The chain combines TRBV6-5 with TRBJ2-7; D possibly corresponds to TRBD1 (6 bases). V lost 5 bases and J 0 bases, leaving 11 bases between the germline ends. CDR3 length: 14 amino acids. The germline V gene encodes CDR1 MNHEY and CDR2 SVGAGI.

The count of this clone is one. The V gene is TRBV6-5, the J gene TRBJ2-7; possible D gene TRBD2, 6 bases. Trimming took off 10 bases at V and 5 bases at J, with 21 bases between the two ends. The CDR3 length is 14 residues. From germline, CDR1 is MNHEY and CDR2 SVGAGI. The CDR3 nucleotides are TGTGCCACTACGACCCCCGGAGGGGTCCACGAGCAGTACTTC. Residues: CATTTPGGVHEQYF.